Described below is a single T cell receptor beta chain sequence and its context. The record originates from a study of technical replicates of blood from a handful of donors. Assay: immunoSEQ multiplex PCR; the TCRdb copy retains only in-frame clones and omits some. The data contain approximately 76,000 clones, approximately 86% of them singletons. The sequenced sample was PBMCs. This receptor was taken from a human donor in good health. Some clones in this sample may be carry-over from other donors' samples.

The CDR3: CASSFRLAGEILNEQFF. CDR3 nucleotide sequence: TGCGCCAGCAGCTTCAGACTAGCGGGAGAGATACTAAATGAGCAGTTCTTC. The V call is TRBV5-1, the J call TRBJ2-1; TRBD2 matches at 12 bases. CDR1 and CDR2 from the germline V gene are SGHRS and YFSETQ. The CDR3 totals 17 residues. Germline trimming cut 2 bases from V and 7 bases from J; bases unmatched to any gene: 10. Variable domain in full (rest from reference TRBV5-1 and TRBJ2-1): KAGVTQTPRYLIKTRGQQVTLSCSPISGHRSVSWYQQTPGQGLQFLFEYFSETQRNKGNFPGRFSGRQFSNSRSEMNVSTLELGDSALYLCASSFRLAGEILNEQFFGPGTRLTVL.